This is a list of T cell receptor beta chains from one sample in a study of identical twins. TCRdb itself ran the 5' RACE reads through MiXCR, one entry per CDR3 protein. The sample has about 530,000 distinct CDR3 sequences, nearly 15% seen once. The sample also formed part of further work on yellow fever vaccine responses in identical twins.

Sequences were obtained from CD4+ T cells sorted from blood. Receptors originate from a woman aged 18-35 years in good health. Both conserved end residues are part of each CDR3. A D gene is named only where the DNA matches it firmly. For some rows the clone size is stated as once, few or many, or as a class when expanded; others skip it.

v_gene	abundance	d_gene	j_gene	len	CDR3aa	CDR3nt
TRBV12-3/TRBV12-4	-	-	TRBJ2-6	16	CASSLQVNAGANVLTF	TGTGCCAGCAGTCTACAAGTTAACGCTGGGGCCAACGTCCTGACTTTC
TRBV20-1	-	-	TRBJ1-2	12	CSAREDSGGYTF	TGCAGTGCTAGAGAGGACAGTGGTGGCTACACCTTC
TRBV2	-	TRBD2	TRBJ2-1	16	CASSGNSGGASNEQFF	TGTGCCAGCAGTGGAAATAGCGGGGGGGCTTCGAATGAGCAGTTCTTC
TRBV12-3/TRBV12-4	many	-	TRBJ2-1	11	CASRRVNEQFF	TGTGCCAGCAGACGGGTCAATGAGCAGTTCTTC
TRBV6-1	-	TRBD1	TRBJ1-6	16	CASSERTGGVNSPLHF	TGTGCCAGCAGTGAACGGACAGGGGGAGTGAATTCACCCCTCCACTTT
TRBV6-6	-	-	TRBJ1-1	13	CASTSGLYTEAFF	TGTGCCAGCACATCAGGGCTCTACACTGAAGCTTTCTTT
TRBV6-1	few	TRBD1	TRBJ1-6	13	CASRRQGDSPLHF	TGTGCCAGCAGACGACAGGGGGATTCACCCCTCCACTTT
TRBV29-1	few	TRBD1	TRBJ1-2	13	CSARRTGLYGYTF	TGCAGCGCCCGCCGGACAGGCCTCTATGGCTACACCTTC
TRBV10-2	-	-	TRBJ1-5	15	CASSDGTPSNQPQHF	TGCGCCAGCAGTGATGGGACACCTAGCAATCAGCCCCAGCATTTT
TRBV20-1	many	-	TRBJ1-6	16	CSARGPEGVGNSPLHF	TGCAGTGCTAGGGGACCCGAGGGTGTCGGGAATTCACCCCTCCACTTT
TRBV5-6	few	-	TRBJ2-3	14	CASSSGGVWDTQYF	TGTGCCAGCAGCTCAGGAGGGGTGTGGGATACGCAGTATTTT
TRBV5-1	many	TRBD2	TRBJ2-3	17	CASSRSWTSGGTDTQYF	TGCGCCAGCAGCCGTTCGTGGACTAGCGGGGGTACAGATACGCAGTATTTT
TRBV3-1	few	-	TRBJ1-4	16	CASSQDKIATNEKLFF	TGTGCCAGCAGCCAAGACAAGATTGCAACTAATGAAAAACTGTTTTTT
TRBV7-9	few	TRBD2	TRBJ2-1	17	CASSLDSSGRSYNEQFF	TGTGCCAGCAGCTTAGACTCTAGCGGGAGGTCCTACAATGAGCAGTTCTTC
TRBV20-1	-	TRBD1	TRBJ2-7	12	CSATGGPAEQYF	TGCAGTGCCACAGGGGGGCCGGCTGAGCAGTACTTC
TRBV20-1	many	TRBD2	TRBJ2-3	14	CSAPNSGGADTQYF	TGCAGTGCTCCCAATAGCGGGGGGGCGGATACGCAGTATTTT